What follows are 15 T cell receptor beta chains derived from one specimen sequenced in a study of CD8+CD57+ T cells in acquired aplastic anemia. Profiling of TCR beta VDJ combinations and CDR3 sequences used genomic DNA as template. Via MiXCR, TCRdb re-called the reads, giving one row per CDR3 protein. The table records 150,000 to 200,000 distinct CDR3 sequences, less than 50% of them present only once. Patients included in sequencing had previously demonstrated CD8+CD57+ cell expansion by flow cytometry. Sequencing was performed on sorted CD4+, CD8+, or CD8+CD57+ T cells (not recorded which) from PBMCs. The receptor source for this set is a human donor with aplastic anemia.

V usage is TRBV11-2 and J usage is TRBJ2-5; TRBD2 might be the D (5 bases). This CDR3 contains 14 residues. CDR1 and CDR2 (germline): SGHAT, FQNNGV. V lost 2 bases, J lost 7 bases, and 14 bases lay in between. The DNA of the CDR3 is TGTGCCAGCAGCTTACTGGGAGTTCGGGGGACCCAGTACTTC. This sequence encodes CASSLLGVRGTQYF.

The chain uses TRBV5-1 and TRBJ1-2; TRBD1 aligns across 9 bases. V lost 4 bases to trimming and J lost 7 bases; unmatched junction nucleotides: 5. The germline V gene has CDR1 SGHRS and CDR2 YFSETQ. There are 13 residues in the CDR3. The CDR3 bases are TGCGCCAGCAGCGCGGGACAGGGTAGTGGCTACACCTTC. Its protein product is CASSAGQGSGYTF.

This clonotype came up many times. CDR3 nucleotides: TGCGCCAGCAGCTTCAATACGGAGCCACCCCTCCACTTT. Residues: CASSFNTEPPLHF. This rearrangement joins TRBV5-1 to TRBJ1-6, with D unresolved. There are 13 residues in the CDR3. Germline values: CDR1 SGHRS, CDR2 YFSETQ. Trimming pared 2 bases from V and 11 bases from J, leaving 11 bases between. The full variable domain, its missing parts supplied by reference TRBV5-1 and TRBJ1-6, is KAGVTQTPRYLIKTRGQQVTLSCSPISGHRSVSWYQQTPGQGLQFLFEYFSETQRNKGNFPGRFSGRQFSNSRSEMNVSTLELGDSALYLCASSFNTEPPLHFGNGTRLTVT.

This clonotype was seen only a few times. The chain is built from TRBV7-8 and TRBJ2-7; D possibly uses TRBD1 or TRBD2 (5 bases each). V lost 3 bases and J 5 bases, leaving 14 bases between the germline ends. CDR3 length: 14 residues. Germline assignment: CDR1 SGHVS and CDR2 FQNEAQ. The CDR3 nucleotides are TGTGCCAGCAGCTTGACAGTAGCGCCTAACGAGCAGTACTTC. Protein: CASSLTVAPNEQYF.

This clonotype was recorded many times. J is TRBJ2-5 and V is TRBV9, with D uncertain. CDR1 is SGDLS and CDR2 is YYNGEE in the germline V gene. The CDR3 is 13 residues long. V was clipped by 2 bases and J by 3 bases, with 8 bases between them. CDR3 DNA sequence: TGTGCCAGCAGCGTTCGCCCGGAAGAGACCCAGTACTTC. Its translation is CASSVRPEETQYF.

The V and J genes are TRBV27 and TRBJ1-5; TRBD1 aligns across 7 bases. V lost 5 bases, J lost 2 bases, and 6 bases stayed unmatched. From germline, CDR1 is MNHEY and CDR2 SMNVEV (reference sequence). The CDR3 runs to 15 residues. As DNA, the CDR3 is TGTGCCAGCAGTCTTTCAACAGGGGGCAATCAGCCCCAGCATTTT. Translating it yields CASSLSTGGNQPQHF.

The chain couples TRBV19 to TRBJ2-7, with 7 bases matching TRBD2. The CDR3 sequence is 14 residues long. The trim removed 5 bases at V and 3 bases at J, leaving 7 bases unmatched. Germline values: CDR1 LNHDA, CDR2 SQIVND (reference sequence). CDR3 bases: TGTGCCAGTAGTCCTGGGGGGGGGAACTACGAGCAGTACTTC. Residues: CASSPGGGNYEQYF.

The chain carries TRBV7-3 and TRBJ1-2; 8 bases are shared with TRBD1. CDR3 length equals 14 residues. V lost 6 bases to trimming and J lost 4 bases; unmatched junction nucleotides: 7. Looked up from germline, CDR1 is SGHTA and CDR2 is FQGTGA. CDR3 loop: CASSGRTGTYGYTF. The DNA for the CDR3 is TGTGCCAGCAGTGGACGGACAGGGACCTATGGCTACACCTTC.

At least ten counts were recorded for this clonotype. The J gene is TRBJ2-1, the V gene TRBV5-1; D is uncertain. The CDR3 covers 13 residues. V was pared by 0 bases and J by 1 base, with 2 bases between. Per germline, CDR1 SGHRS and CDR2 YFSETQ. CDR3 in DNA: TGCGCCAGCAGCTTGGGGTCCTACAATGAGCAGTTCTTC. It encodes CASSLGSYNEQFF.

There are many counts of this clonotype. This rearrangement joins TRBV2 to TRBJ1-6, with D unclear. With 7 bases removed from V and 3 bases from J, the gap between germline ends came to 10 bases. CDR3 length equals 14 residues. Germline V gene sequence: CDR1 SNHLY, CDR2 FYNNEI. The CDR3 sequence is CASIPGDYNSPLHF. The CDR3 nucleotides are TGTGCCAGCATCCCCGGGGACTATAATTCACCCCTCCACTTT.

This clonotype was observed at least ten times. V usage is TRBV15 and J usage is TRBJ2-7; 8 bases are shared with TRBD1. Germline CDR1 is LNHNV and CDR2 is YYDKDF (reference sequence). J gave up 2 bases and V 1 base, and 10 bases lay outside the gene matches. There are 17 residues in the CDR3. The CDR3 here is CATSRGEAQGATYEQYF. The CDR3 DNA reads as TGTGCCACCAGCAGAGGGGAAGCGCAGGGGGCTACCTACGAGCAGTACTTC.

About this clonotype: Given a much more abundant clone one base away, this may be a read error. V is TRBV4-3 and J is TRBJ1-3; unclear D gene. The CDR3 extends over 15 amino acids. Per germline, CDR1 LGHNA and CDR2 YSLEER. V shed 4 bases and J shed 2 bases, with 12 bases lying between them. The CDR3 loop reads CASSLDVNAGNTIYF. The CDR3 region has the DNA TGCGCCAGCAGCCTAGATGTGAACGCTGGAAACACCATATATTTT.

In this sample, this clonotype turned up many times. This chain joins TRBV10-3 and TRBJ2-7; a weak D match, TRBD2 (6 bases). The V gene lost 2 bases and the J gene lost 6 bases, with 11 bases spanning the gap. CDR1 ENHRY and CDR2 SYGVKD come from the germline V gene. There are 13 residues in the CDR3. The CDR3 protein is CAISEGARGEQYF. The CDR3 nucleotides read TGTGCCATCAGTGAGGGGGCGCGGGGCGAGCAGTACTTC.

The chain has TRBV7-3 and TRBJ1-1; D remains unclear. Germline-derived CDR1 and CDR2 are SGHTA and FQGTGA. This CDR3 has 13 amino acids. The V end was cut by 6 bases, the J end by 1 base, with 9 bases between. Here the CDR3 reads CASRKQQNTEAFF. DNA for the CDR3: TGTGCCAGCAGAAAACAGCAGAACACTGAAGCTTTCTTT.

In its sample, this clonotype was seen a few times. The V call is TRBV19, the J call TRBJ1-1; D is unresolved. Germline CDR1 and CDR2: LNHDA and SQIVND (reference sequence). The germline V and J ends were trimmed by 6 bases and 1 base, with 3 bases remaining between them. The CDR3 has 11 residues. DNA of the CDR3: TGTGCCAGTAGCGGGAACACTGAAGCTTTCTTT. It codes for CASSGNTEAFF.